The 31 T cell receptor beta chains below were found in one sample sequenced in a study of shared clonotypes between healthy human individuals. The data were produced by immunoSEQ multiplex PCR, yet TCRdb's version contains in-frame clones alone and is incomplete. The sample contains around 700,000 clones, 73% of which appear only once. Input material: memory CD4+ T cells sorted from blood. Subset here: CD45RA-negative fraction. These receptors were taken from a woman in her twenties or thirties in good health.

This clone was found a few times. J is TRBJ1-2 and V is TRBV30, with D possibly matching TRBD1 (5 bases). Trimming took 0 bases from V and 4 from J, leaving 9 bases between them. This CDR3 region has 13 residues. CDR1 and CDR2 from the germline V gene are GTSNPN and SVGIG (reference sequence). The CDR3 sequence: CAWSVRGRYGYTF. In DNA form, the CDR3 reads TGTGCCTGGAGTGTACGGGGCCGCTATGGCTACACCTTC.

The V call is TRBV2, the J call TRBJ2-3; D is ambiguous. The ends were cut back, 8 bases at V and 3 bases at J, with 12 bases in the middle. Germline CDR1 SNHLY, CDR2 FYNNEI. CDR3 size: 13 residues. The CDR3 nucleotides read TGTGCCAGCGGGCCCGGAGTGACAGATACGCAGTATTTT. It encodes CASGPGVTDTQYF.

J is TRBJ2-3 and V is TRBV4-1; TRBD2 matches at 9 bases. Unmatched junction bases numbered 6, after V lost 0 bases and J lost 5 bases. The CDR3 contains 16 residues. Germline assignment: CDR1 MGHRA and CDR2 YSYEKL. CDR3 nucleotides: TGCGCCAGCAGCCAAGATCGCGGGAGGGCCATAGATACGCAGTATTTT. This encodes CASSQDRGRAIDTQYF.

This chain links TRBV9 with TRBJ2-1; D gene unclear. This CDR3 contains 11 residues. V lost 0 bases and J 6 bases, leaving 1 base between the germline ends. The germline V gene encodes CDR1 SGDLS and CDR2 YYNGEE. The CDR3 reads CASSVANEQFF. The CDR3 DNA is TGTGCCAGCAGCGTAGCCAATGAGCAGTTCTTC.

The chain is built from TRBV6-1 and TRBJ2-7; no reliable D call. CDR3 length equals 12 residues. The V end was cut by 2 bases, the J end by 6 bases, with 8 bases between. The germline gives CDR1 MNHNS, CDR2 SASEGT. Here the CDR3 DNA reads TGTGCCAGCAGTGAAACTGGGGTCGAGCAGTACTTC. Its protein product is CASSETGVEQYF.

This chain links TRBV5-1 with TRBJ2-7, with 9 bases identical to TRBD1. With V trimmed by 0 bases and J by 1 base, 14 bases remained unmatched. CDR3 size: 19 residues. Germline V gives CDR1 SGHRS, CDR2 YFSETQ. DNA for the CDR3: TGCGCCAGCAGCTTGGCGTTTCGCACCGGGACAGGGCCTTCCTACGAGCAGTACTTC. Its protein product is CASSLAFRTGTGPSYEQYF.

The J gene is TRBJ1-5, the V gene TRBV6-1, with D uncertain. From germline, CDR1 is MNHNS and CDR2 SASEGT. The V end was cut by 3 bases, the J end by 6 bases, with 3 bases between. The CDR3 is 11 amino acids. The CDR3 here is CASSDVQPQHF. The CDR3 bases are TGTGCCAGCAGTGACGTTCAGCCCCAGCATTTT.

The rearrangement uses TRBV5-1 and TRBJ2-3, with 7 bases that match TRBD2. Germline CDR1 and CDR2: SGHRS and YFSETQ. CDR3 size: 13 residues. Unmatched junction bases numbered 3, after V lost 4 bases and J lost 4 bases. The CDR3 coding sequence is TGCGCCAGCAGCACTACTAGCGCAGATACGCAGTATTTT. It encodes CASSTTSADTQYF.

With regard to this clone: This sample also contains other DNA sequences that code for the same CDR3. The gene calls are TRBV2 and TRBJ2-1; 15 bases are a match to TRBD2. The junction had 3 bases not matched to a gene; V was cut back by 5 bases and J by 10 bases. Germline CDR1 and CDR2: SNHLY and FYNNEI. This CDR3 is built from 14 residues. CDR3 sequence: CASSPGLAGGEQFF. The CDR3 coding sequence is TGTGCCAGCAGTCCAGGACTAGCGGGGGGGGAGCAGTTCTTC.

Worth noting for this clone: Since a far larger clone is one base different, this is likely a read error. The V gene is TRBV5-6, the J gene TRBJ2-5; weak D call: TRBD2 (5 bases). The V gene's germline CDR1 is SGHDT and CDR2 YYEEEE. This CDR3 spans 16 amino acids. V lost 6 bases to trimming and J lost 2 bases, with 20 bases between them. The CDR3 spells CASNRRWAQFQETQYF. In DNA form, the CDR3 reads TGTGCCAGCAACCGGAGGTGGGCACAGTTTCAAGAGACCCAGTACTTC. The variable domain in full, with the rest retrieved from reference TRBV5-6 and TRBJ2-5, is DAGVTQSPTHLIKTRGQQVTLRCSPKSGHDTVSWYQQALGQGPQFIFQYYEEEERQRGNFPDRFSGHQFPNYSSELNVNALLLGDSALYLCASNRRWAQFQETQYFGPGTRLLVL.

The chain couples TRBV29-1 to TRBJ2-2, with D tentatively TRBD2 (6 bases). V dropped 5 bases and J dropped 1 base, with 11 bases sitting between them. This CDR3 is built from 14 residues. Germline loops: CDR1 SQVTM, CDR2 ANQGSEA. CDR3 in DNA: TGCAGCGTTTGGGGGGAGCAGAACACCGGGGAGCTGTTTTTT. Protein sequence: CSVWGEQNTGELFF.

The chain links TRBV6-5 to TRBJ2-2; 7 nucleotides agree with TRBD2. The CDR3 is 15 amino acids. Germline V lookup: CDR1 MNHEY, CDR2 SVGAGI. V was clipped by 2 bases and J by 4 bases; unmatched bases: 4. CDR3 sequence (DNA): TGTGCCAGCAGTTACGAGCGGGATGTCACCGGGGAGCTGTTTTTT. It yields the protein CASSYERDVTGELFF.

Concerning this clone itself: A much larger clone differs by one base, so this may be a read error. CDR3 loop: CASSWDSTDTQYF. The CDR3 DNA sequence: TGTGCCAGCAGTTGGGACAGCACAGATACGCAGTATTTT. The chain employs TRBV6-5 and TRBJ2-3; either TRBD1 or TRBD2 may supply D (5 bases each). Germline-derived CDR1 and CDR2 are MNHEY and SVGAGI. The V and J ends lost 4 bases and 0 bases respectively, with 5 bases between them. This CDR3 has 13 amino acids.

J is TRBJ1-4 and V is TRBV11-2; D is undetermined. Germline lookup yields CDR1 SGHAT and CDR2 FQNNGV. The CDR3 is 15 residues long. Trimming shortened V by 1 base and J by 8 bases, and 14 bases separated the two germline ends. CDR3 DNA sequence: TGTGCCAGCAGCTTAGGCTATGGGTCTGGGGAAAAACTGTTTTTT. Its translation: CASSLGYGSGEKLFF. The full variable domain, with the rest looked up from reference TRBV11-2 and TRBJ1-4, is EAGVAQSPRYKIIEKRQSVAFWCNPISGHATLYWYQQILGQGPKLLIQFQNNGVVDDSQLPKDRFSAERLKGVDSTLKIQPAKLEDSAVYLCASSLGYGSGEKLFFGSGTQLSVL.

The V gene is TRBV28, the J gene TRBJ2-7; 7 bases agree with TRBD2. The trim removed 5 bases at V and 3 bases at J, leaving 7 bases unmatched. The CDR3 contains 14 residues. In germline, CDR1 is MDHEN, CDR2 SYDVKM. In DNA form, the CDR3 reads TGTGCCAGCAGTCCCCCGACTAGCAGCTACGAGCAGTACTTC. Translated: CASSPPTSSYEQYF.

This clone was seen repeatedly, ten times or more. The chain combines TRBV2 with TRBJ2-1; D remains ambiguous. Trimming cost V 2 bases and J 4 bases, with 6 bases left between them. The germline CDR1 and CDR2 sequences are SNHLY and FYNNEI. The CDR3 length is 13 residues. The CDR3 bases are TGTGCCAGCAGTGAAATCCAGTACAATGAGCAGTTCTTC. Its protein product is CASSEIQYNEQFF.

This chain links TRBV7-2 with TRBJ2-1; 15 bases fit TRBD2. Germline assignment: CDR1 SGHTA and CDR2 FQGNSA. The CDR3 runs to 17 residues. V lost 5 bases and J lost 7; bases outside the gene matches: 9. The CDR3 bases are TGTGCCAGCAGCATCCCGGGACTAGCGGGAGGTAGAAATGAGCAGTTCTTC. Protein product: CASSIPGLAGGRNEQFF.

This chain links TRBV11-2 with TRBJ2-1, with 13 nucleotides matching TRBD2. The J segment lost 4 bases and the V segment lost 7 bases, leaving 1 base of the junction unmatched. The CDR3 extends over 14 amino acids. CDR1 and CDR2 from the germline V gene are SGHAT and FQNNGV. The CDR3 sequence is CASKLAGGYNEQFF. For the CDR3, the DNA is TGTGCCAGCAAACTAGCGGGAGGGTACAATGAGCAGTTCTTC.

This rearrangement joins TRBV27 to TRBJ1-2, with 9 bases lining up with TRBD1. The CDR3 length is 14 residues. Per the germline V gene, CDR1 is MNHEY and CDR2 is SMNVEV (reference sequence). The junction had 8 bases not matched to a gene; V was cut back by 5 bases and J by 7 bases. The CDR3 DNA follows: TGTGCCAGCAGTGGGGGGGACAGGGCCCTTGGCTACACCTTC. It yields the protein CASSGGDRALGYTF.

Of note for this clone: The DNA is omitted, as the CDR3 cannot be located on it reliably, and the CDR3 follows TCRdb's listing. V gene TRBV9 combines with J gene TRBJ2-6. The CDR3 spans 17 residues, counting both ends. From germline, CDR1 is SGDLS and CDR2 YYNGEE. CDR3 loop: CASSPQGGTFGANVLTF.

V gene TRBV2 combines with J gene TRBJ1-4; D may be TRBD1 (5 bases). The V end lost 6 bases, the J end lost 3 bases, and 11 bases lay between the germline ends. Germline assignment: CDR1 SNHLY and CDR2 FYNNEI. This CDR3 region has 14 residues. DNA of the CDR3: TGTGCCAGCAGGACGACAGATTCTAATGAAAAACTGTTTTTT. Translated: CASRTTDSNEKLFF.

V usage is TRBV19 and J usage is TRBJ2-3, with 7 bases identical to TRBD1. The CDR3 extends over 12 amino acids. V dropped 5 bases and J dropped 8; count of bases not matched to a gene: 4. Per germline, CDR1 LNHDA and CDR2 SQIVND (reference sequence). The CDR3 region has the DNA TGTGCCAGTAGTCCGACAGGGTCTACGCAGTATTTT. Amino acid sequence: CASSPTGSTQYF.

The rearrangement uses TRBV4-2 and TRBJ2-5; 7 nucleotides line up with TRBD2. The J call may be in error: the DNA end matches TRBJ2-7 better. This CDR3 has 15 amino acids. Germline CDR1 reads LGHNA; CDR2 reads YNFKEQ. CDR3 sequence reads: CASSQGEGSSYEQYF. CDR3 DNA: TGTGCCAGCAGCCAAGGGGAGGGCAGCTCCTACGAGCAGTACTTC.

V is TRBV18 and J is TRBJ2-7, with D perhaps TRBD2 (5 bases). The CDR3 totals 14 residues. V shed 5 bases and J shed 2 bases, with 13 bases lying between them. The germline CDR1 and CDR2 sequences are KGHSH and LQKENI. CDR3 DNA sequence: TGTGCCAGCTCAATCCGGGAACTCGCCTACGAGCAGTACTTC. Translation: CASSIRELAYEQYF.

The chain joins TRBV10-2 to TRBJ2-7; D not resolved. This CDR3 is built from 13 residues. V was shortened by 7 bases and J by 4 bases, with 14 bases between the two germline ends. Germline CDR1 is WSHSY and CDR2 is SAAADI. The CDR3 is CASKQDQSYEQYF. DNA of the CDR3: TGCGCCAGCAAGCAGGATCAGTCTTACGAGCAGTACTTC.

The chain is built from TRBV5-1 and TRBJ2-2, with D maybe TRBD2 (5 bases). V was clipped by 8 bases and J by 7 bases, with 15 bases between them. Germline V lookup: CDR1 SGHRS, CDR2 YFSETQ. This CDR3 has 13 residues. CDR3 region: CASHDGGIGELFF. CDR3 DNA: TGCGCCAGTCACGATGGAGGAATCGGGGAGCTGTTTTTT.

J is TRBJ2-7 and V is TRBV27; 7 bases align to TRBD2. The CDR3 is made up of 16 amino acids. Germline assignment: CDR1 MNHEY and CDR2 SMNVEV (reference sequence). V lost 4 bases and J lost 6; bases outside the gene matches: 15. The CDR3 is CASSSRGDSYRSEQYF. DNA for the CDR3: TGTGCCAGCAGTTCTCGGGGGGACTCCTATAGGTCCGAGCAGTACTTC.

The J gene is TRBJ2-3, the V gene TRBV2; 10 nucleotides align to TRBD2. Losses at the gene ends were 5 bases for V and 6 bases for J; bases not matched to a gene: 11. CDR1 SNHLY and CDR2 FYNNEI come from the germline V gene. The CDR3 is made up of 16 amino acids. This chain's CDR3 is CASSRRLAGTGDTQYF. For the CDR3, the DNA is TGTGCCAGCAGTCGACGACTAGCGGGCACGGGGGATACGCAGTATTTT.

The CDR3: CASSLPREFFNWSYNEQFF. The CDR3 nucleotides read TGCGCCAGCAGCTTGCCTCGGGAGTTCTTTAATTGGTCGTACAATGAGCAGTTCTTC. The chain carries TRBV5-1 and TRBJ2-1; the D gene is possibly TRBD2 (6 bases). The CDR3 has 19 residues. Trimming left V 1 base short and J 4 bases short, with 24 bases between. Germline loops: CDR1 SGHRS, CDR2 YFSETQ.

The chain carries TRBV5-1 and TRBJ2-3, with 7 nucleotides matching TRBD2. The germline V gene has CDR1 SGHRS and CDR2 YFSETQ. V was clipped by 6 bases and J by 0 bases; unmatched bases: 10. This CDR3 comprises 16 residues. CDR3 sequence (DNA): TGCGCCAGCACGGGGGGTACTAGCGCGAGCACAGATACGCAGTATTTT. Translation gives CASTGGTSASTDTQYF.

The chain combines TRBV5-1 with TRBJ1-4; tentatively, D is TRBD1 (6 bases). The CDR3 has 15 residues. From germline, CDR1 is SGHRS and CDR2 YFSETQ. Trimming took 1 base from V and 2 from J, leaving 9 bases between them. The CDR3 DNA reads as TGCGCCAGCAGCTTGCAGGGGTTCACTAATGAAAAACTGTTTTTT. It yields the protein CASSLQGFTNEKLFF.